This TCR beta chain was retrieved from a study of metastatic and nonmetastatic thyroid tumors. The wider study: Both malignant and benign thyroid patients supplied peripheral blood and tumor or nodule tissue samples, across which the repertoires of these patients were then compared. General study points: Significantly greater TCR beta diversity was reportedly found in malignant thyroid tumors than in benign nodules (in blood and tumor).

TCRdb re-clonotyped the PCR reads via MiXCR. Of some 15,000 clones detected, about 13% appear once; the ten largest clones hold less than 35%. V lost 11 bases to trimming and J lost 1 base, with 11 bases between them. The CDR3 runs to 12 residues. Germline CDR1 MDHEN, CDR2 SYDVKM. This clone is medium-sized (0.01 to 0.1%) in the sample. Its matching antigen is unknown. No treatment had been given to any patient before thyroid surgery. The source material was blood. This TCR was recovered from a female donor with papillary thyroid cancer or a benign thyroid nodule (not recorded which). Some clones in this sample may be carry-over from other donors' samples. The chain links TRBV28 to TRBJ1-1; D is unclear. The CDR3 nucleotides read TGTGCCCATTCTGCGGAGAACACTGAAGCTTTCTTT. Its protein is CAHSAENTEAFF.